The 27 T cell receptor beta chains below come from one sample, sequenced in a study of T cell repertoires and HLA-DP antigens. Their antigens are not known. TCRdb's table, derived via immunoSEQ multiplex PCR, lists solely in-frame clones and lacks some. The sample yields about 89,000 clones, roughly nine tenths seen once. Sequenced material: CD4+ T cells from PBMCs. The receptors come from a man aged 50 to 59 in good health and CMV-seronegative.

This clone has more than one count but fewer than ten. DNA of the CDR3: TGCGCCAGCAGCCCTCGGCAGGGAGGTGGCTACACCTTC. The encoded protein is CASSPRQGGGYTF. This rearrangement joins TRBV4-1 to TRBJ1-2, with D perhaps matching TRBD1 (5 bases). The V end lost 4 bases, the J end lost 7 bases, and 13 bases lay between the germline ends. The V gene's germline CDR1 is MGHRA and CDR2 YSYEKL. This CDR3 has 13 amino acids.

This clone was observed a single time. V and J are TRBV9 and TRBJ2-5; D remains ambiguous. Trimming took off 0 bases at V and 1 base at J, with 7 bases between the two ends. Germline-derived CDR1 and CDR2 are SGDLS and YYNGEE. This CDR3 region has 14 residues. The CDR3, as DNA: TGTGCCAGCAGCGTAGGATGGGCCCAAGAGACCCAGTACTTC. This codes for CASSVGWAQETQYF. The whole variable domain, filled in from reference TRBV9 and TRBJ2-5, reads DSGVTQTPKHLITATGQRVTLRCSPRSGDLSVYWYQQSLDQGLQFLIQYYNGEERAKGNILERFSAQQFPDLHSELNLSSLELGDSALYFCASSVGWAQETQYFGPGTRLLVL.

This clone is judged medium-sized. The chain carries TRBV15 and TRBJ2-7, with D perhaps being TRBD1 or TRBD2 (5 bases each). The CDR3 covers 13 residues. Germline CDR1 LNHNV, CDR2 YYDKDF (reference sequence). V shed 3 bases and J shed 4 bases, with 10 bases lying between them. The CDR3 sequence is CATSRGTTYEQYF. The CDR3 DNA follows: TGTGCCACCAGCAGGGGGACGACTTACGAGCAGTACTTC.

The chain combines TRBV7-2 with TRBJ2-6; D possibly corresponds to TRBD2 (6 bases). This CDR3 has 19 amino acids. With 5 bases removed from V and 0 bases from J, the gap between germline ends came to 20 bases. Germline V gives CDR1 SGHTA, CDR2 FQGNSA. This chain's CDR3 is CASSHLIGGRFSGANVLTF. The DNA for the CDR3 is TGTGCCAGCAGCCATCTAATCGGGGGACGATTCTCTGGGGCCAACGTCCTGACTTTC.

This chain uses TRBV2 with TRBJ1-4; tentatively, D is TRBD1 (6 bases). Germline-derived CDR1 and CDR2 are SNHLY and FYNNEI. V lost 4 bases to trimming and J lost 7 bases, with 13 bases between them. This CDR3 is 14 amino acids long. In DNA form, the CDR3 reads TGTGCCAGCAGTGGGGCAGGGGCGAGTGAAAAACTGTTTTTT. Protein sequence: CASSGAGASEKLFF.

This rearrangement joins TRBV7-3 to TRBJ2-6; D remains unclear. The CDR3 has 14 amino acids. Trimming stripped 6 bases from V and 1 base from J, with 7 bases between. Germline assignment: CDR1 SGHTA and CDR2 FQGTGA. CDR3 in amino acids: CASSPGSGANVLTF. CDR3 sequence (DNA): TGTGCCAGCAGTCCCGGATCTGGGGCCAACGTCCTGACTTTC.

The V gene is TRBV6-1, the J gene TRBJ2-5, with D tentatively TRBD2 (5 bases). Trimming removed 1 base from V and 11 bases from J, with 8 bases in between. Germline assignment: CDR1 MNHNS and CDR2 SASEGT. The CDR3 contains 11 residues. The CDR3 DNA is TGTGCCAGCAGTGAAGTCGGCGGGCAGTACTTC. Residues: CASSEVGGQYF.

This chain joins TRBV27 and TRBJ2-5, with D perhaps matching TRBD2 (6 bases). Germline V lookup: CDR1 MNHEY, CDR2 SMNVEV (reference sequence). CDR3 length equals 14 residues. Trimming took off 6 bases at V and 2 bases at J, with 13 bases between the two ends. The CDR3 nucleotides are TGTGCCAGCAGACTAGGGAGGACACAAGAGACCCAGTACTTC. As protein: CASRLGRTQETQYF.

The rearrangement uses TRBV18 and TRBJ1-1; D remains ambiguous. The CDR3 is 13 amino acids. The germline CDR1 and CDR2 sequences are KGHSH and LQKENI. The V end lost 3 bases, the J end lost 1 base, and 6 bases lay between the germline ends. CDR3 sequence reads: CASSPLENTEAFF. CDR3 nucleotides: TGTGCCAGCTCACCCCTAGAGAACACTGAAGCTTTCTTT.

This CDR3 is CASSQGRGTEAFF. For the CDR3, the DNA is TGTGCCAGCAGCCAAGGCCGTGGAACTGAAGCTTTCTTT. The V and J genes are TRBV6-6 and TRBJ1-1; D ambiguous. Germline-derived CDR1 and CDR2 are MNHNY and SVGAGI (reference sequence). The CDR3 is 13 residues long. Trimming removed 6 bases at V and 5 bases at J, with 13 bases between.

The CDR3 nucleotides are TGTGCCTGGTACCGGGCCCCCGGGGAATACTATGGCTACACCTTC. Its translation is CAWYRAPGEYYGYTF. The V gene is TRBV30, the J gene TRBJ1-2; D is undetermined. The germline V and J ends were trimmed by 5 bases and 3 bases, with 19 bases remaining between them. The CDR3 spans 15 residues. Germline CDR1 and CDR2: GTSNPN and SVGIG (reference sequence).

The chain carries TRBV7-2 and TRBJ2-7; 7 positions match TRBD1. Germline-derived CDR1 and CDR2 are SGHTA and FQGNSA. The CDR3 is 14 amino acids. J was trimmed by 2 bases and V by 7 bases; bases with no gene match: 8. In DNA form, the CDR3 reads TGTGCCAGCAACCCGATGGGACAGACCTACGAGCAGTACTTC. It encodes CASNPMGQTYEQYF. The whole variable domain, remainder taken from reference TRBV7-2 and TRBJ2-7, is GAGVSQSPSNKVTEKGKDVELRCDPISGHTALYWYRQSLGQGLEFLIYFQGNSAPDKSGLPSDRFSAERTGGSVSTLTIQRTQQEDSAVYLCASNPMGQTYEQYFGPGTRLTVT.

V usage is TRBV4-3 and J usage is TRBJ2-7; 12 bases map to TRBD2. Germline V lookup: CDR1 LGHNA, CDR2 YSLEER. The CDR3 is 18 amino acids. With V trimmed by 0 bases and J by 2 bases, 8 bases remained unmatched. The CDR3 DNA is TGCGCCAGCAGCCAAGATATTTCGGCTAGCGGGAGGGCCTACGAGCAGTACTTC. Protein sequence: CASSQDISASGRAYEQYF.

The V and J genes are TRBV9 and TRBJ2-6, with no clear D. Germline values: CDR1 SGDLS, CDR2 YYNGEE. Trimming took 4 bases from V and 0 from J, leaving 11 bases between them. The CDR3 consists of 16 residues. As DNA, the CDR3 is TGTGCCAGCAGCTCCAGGCGAGACTCTGGGGCCAACGTCCTGACTTTC. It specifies CASSSRRDSGANVLTF.

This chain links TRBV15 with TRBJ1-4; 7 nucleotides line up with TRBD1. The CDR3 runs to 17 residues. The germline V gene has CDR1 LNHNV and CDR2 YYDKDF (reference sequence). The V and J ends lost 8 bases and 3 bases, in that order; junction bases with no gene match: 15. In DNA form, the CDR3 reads TGTGCCACCGGGTCGGGACAGCTCATTATCGCTAATGAAAAACTGTTTTTT. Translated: CATGSGQLIIANEKLFF.

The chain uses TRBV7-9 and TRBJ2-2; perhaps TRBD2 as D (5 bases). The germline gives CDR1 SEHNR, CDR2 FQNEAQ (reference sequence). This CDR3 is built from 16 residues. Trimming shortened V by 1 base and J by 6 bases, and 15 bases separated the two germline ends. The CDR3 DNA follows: TGTGCCAGCAGCTTAGTGGGGAGAGATGACGCCGGGGAGCTGTTTTTT. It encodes CASSLVGRDDAGELFF. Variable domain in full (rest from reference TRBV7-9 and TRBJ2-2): DTGVSQNPRHKITKRGQNVTFRCDPISEHNRLYWYRQTLGQGPEFLTYFQNEAQLEKSRLLSDRFSAERPKGSFSTLEIQRTEQGDSAMYLCASSLVGRDDAGELFFGEGSRLTVL.

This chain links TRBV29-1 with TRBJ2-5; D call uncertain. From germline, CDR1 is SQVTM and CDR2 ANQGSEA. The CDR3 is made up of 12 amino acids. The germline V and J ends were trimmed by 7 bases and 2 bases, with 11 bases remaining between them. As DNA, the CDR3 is TGCAGCGCCGTTGCACTTCAAGAGACCCAGTACTTC. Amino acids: CSAVALQETQYF.

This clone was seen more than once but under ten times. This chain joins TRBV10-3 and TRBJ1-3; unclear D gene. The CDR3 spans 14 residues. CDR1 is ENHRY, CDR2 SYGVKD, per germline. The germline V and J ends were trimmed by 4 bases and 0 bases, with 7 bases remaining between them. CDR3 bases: TGTGCCATCAGTGCGGATGGCTCTGGAAACACCATATATTTT. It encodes CAISADGSGNTIYF.

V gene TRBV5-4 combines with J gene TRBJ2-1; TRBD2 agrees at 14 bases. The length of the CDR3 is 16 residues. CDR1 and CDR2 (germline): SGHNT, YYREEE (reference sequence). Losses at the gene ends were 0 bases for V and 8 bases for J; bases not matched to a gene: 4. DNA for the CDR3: TGTGCCAGCAGCTTGGGGGGACTAGCGGGAGAGGATGAGCAGTTCTTC. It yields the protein CASSLGGLAGEDEQFF.

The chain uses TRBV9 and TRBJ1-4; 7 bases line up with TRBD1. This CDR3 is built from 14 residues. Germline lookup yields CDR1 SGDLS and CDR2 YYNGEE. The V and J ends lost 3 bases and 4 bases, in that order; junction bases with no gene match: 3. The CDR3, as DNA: TGTGCCAGCAGCGCCGGGACAGTTAATGAAAAACTGTTTTTT. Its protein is CASSAGTVNEKLFF.

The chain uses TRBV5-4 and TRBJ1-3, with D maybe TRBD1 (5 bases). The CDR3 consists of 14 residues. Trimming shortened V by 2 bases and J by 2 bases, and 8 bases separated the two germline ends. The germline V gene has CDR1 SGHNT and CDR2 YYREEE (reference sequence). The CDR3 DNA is TGTGCCAGCAGCTTTGCAGGGACTGGAAACACCATATATTTT. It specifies CASSFAGTGNTIYF. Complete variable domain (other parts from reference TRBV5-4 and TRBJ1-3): ETGVTQSPTHLIKTRGQQVTLRCSSQSGHNTVSWYQQALGQGPQFIFQYYREEENGRGNFPPRFSGLQFPNYSSELNVNALELDDSALYLCASSFAGTGNTIYFGEGSWLTVV.

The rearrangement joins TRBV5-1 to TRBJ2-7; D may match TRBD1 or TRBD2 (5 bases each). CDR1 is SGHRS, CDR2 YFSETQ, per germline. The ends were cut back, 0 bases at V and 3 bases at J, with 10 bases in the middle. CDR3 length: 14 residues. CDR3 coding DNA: TGCGCCAGCAGCTTGGCGGGGACCCTCTACGAGCAGTACTTC. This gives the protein CASSLAGTLYEQYF.

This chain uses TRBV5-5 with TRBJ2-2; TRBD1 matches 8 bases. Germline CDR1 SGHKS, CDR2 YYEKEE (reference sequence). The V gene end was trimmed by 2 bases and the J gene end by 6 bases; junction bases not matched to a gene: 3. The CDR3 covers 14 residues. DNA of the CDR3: TGTGCCAGCAGCTTTACAGGGGGACCCGGGGAGCTGTTTTTT. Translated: CASSFTGGPGELFF.

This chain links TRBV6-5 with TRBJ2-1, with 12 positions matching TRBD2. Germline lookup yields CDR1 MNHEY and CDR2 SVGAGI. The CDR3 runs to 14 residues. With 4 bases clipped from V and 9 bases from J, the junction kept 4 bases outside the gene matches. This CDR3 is CASSSSGGAPEQFF. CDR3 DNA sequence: TGTGCCAGCAGTTCTAGCGGGGGGGCCCCTGAGCAGTTCTTC.

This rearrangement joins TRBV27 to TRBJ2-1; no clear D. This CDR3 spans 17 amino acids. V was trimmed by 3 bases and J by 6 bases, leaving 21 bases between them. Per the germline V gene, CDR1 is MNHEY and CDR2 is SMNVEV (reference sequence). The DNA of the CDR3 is TGTGCCAGCAGTTTTCCTAGTCCTGGCGGACCATTCAATGAGCAGTTCTTC. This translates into CASSFPSPGGPFNEQFF.

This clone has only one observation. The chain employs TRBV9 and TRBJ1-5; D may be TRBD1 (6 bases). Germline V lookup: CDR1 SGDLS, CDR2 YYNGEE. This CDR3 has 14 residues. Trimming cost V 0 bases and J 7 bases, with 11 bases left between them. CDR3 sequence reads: CASSVGMGGQPQHF. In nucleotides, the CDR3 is TGTGCCAGCAGCGTAGGCATGGGGGGCCAGCCCCAGCATTTT.

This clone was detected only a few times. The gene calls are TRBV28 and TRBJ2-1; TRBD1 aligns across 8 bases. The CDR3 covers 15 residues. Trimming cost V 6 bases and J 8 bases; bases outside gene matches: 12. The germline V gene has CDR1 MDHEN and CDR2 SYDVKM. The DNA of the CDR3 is TGTGCCAGCAGCGGAAGGACAGGGTATGGAGATGAGCAGTTCTTC. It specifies CASSGRTGYGDEQFF.